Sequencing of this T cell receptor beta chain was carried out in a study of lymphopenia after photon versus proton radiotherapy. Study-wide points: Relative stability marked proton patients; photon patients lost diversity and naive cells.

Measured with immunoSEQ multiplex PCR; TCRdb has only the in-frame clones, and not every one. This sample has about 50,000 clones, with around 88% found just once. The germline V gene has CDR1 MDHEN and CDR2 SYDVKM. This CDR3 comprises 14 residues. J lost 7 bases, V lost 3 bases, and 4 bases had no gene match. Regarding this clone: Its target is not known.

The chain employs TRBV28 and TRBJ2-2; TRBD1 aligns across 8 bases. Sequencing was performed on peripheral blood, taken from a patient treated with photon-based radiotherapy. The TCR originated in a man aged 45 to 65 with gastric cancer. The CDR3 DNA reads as TGTGCCAGCAGTTTCCGCAGGGGGCTCGGGGAGCTGTTTTTT. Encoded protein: CASSFRRGLGELFF. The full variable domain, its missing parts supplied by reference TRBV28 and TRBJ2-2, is DVKVTQSSRYLVKRTGEKVFLECVQDMDHENMFWYRQDPGLGLRLIYFSYDVKMKEKGDIPEGYSVSREKKERFSLILESASTNQTSMYLCASSFRRGLGELFFGEGSRLTVL.